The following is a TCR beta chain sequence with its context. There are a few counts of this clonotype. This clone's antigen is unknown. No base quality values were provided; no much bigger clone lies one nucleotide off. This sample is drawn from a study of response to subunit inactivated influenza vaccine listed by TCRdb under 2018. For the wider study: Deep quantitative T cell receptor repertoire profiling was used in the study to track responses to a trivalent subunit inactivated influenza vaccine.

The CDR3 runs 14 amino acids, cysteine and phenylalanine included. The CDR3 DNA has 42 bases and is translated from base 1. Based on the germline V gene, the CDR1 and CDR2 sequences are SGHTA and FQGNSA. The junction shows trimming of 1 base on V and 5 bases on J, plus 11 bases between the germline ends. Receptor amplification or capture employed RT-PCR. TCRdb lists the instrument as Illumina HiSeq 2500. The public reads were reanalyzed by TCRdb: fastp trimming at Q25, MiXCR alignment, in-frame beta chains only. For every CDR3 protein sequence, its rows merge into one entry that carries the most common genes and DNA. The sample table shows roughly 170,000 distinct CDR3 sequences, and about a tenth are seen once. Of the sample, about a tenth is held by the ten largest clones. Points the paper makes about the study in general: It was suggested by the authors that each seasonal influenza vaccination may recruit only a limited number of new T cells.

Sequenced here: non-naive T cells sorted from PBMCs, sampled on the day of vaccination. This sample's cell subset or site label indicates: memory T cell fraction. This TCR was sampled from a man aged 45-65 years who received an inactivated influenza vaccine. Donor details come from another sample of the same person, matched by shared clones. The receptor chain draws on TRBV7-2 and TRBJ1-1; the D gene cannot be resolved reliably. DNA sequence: TGTGCCAGCAGCTTAGTTCTGGGAGGGACTGAAGCTTTCTTT. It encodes CASSLVLGGTEAFF.